In its sample, the clone carrying this T cell receptor (beta chain) was seen many times. At one end the junction does not follow the germline gene, possibly because of a read error. This entry comes from a study of regulatory T cells in long-lasting Graves disease. The time point was: newly diagnosed GD, antithyroid drugs for less than 3 months. There was RNA extracted from PBMCs, and the TCR library was made from it. Building of the TCR beta libraries involved iRepertoire HTBI primers and Arm-PCR of CDR3 regions. A single record per CDR3 protein comes from TCRdb applying MiXCR to the multiplex PCR reads. The table records over 500,000 distinct CDR3 sequences, about 16% of them present only once. The germline V gene has CDR1 GTSNPN and CDR2 SVGIG (reference sequence). CDR3 length equals 15 residues. The data also belong to a second study, concerning T cells in Graves' hyperthyroidism and ophthalmopathy.

Sample: peripheral blood mononuclear cells (PBMCs), taken at new diagnosis, from a patient treated with antithyroid drugs. The TCR was taken from a man in his late teens or twenties with Graves disease. V and J are TRBV30 and TRBJ2-5, with 11 positions matching TRBD1. DNA of the CDR3: TGTACCTGGAGTACCGGGACAGGGGGGGAAGAGACCCAGTACTTC. This encodes CTWSTGTGGEETQYF.